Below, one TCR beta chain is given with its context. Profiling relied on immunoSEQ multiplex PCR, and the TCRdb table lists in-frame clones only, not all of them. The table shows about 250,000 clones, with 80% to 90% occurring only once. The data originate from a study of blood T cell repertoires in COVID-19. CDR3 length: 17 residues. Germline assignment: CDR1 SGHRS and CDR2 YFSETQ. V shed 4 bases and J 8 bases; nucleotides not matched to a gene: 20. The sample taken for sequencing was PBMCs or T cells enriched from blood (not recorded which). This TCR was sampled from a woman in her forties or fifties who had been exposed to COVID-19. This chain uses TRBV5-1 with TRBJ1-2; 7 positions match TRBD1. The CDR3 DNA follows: TGCGCCAGCAGCCCACAAGCCCACGGAGGGGGCGAAGGAGGCTACACCTTC. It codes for CASSPQAHGGGEGGYTF. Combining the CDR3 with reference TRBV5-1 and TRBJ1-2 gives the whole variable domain KAGVTQTPRYLIKTRGQQVTLSCSPISGHRSVSWYQQTPGQGLQFLFEYFSETQRNKGNFPGRFSGRQFSNSRSEMNVSTLELGDSALYLCASSPQAHGGGEGGYTFGSGTRLTVV.